A single sample is the source of the 30 T cell receptor beta chains below, sequenced in a study of beta chain features in type 1 diabetes. The authors reverse transcribed all of the isolated RNA, so sequencing captured expressed TCRB transcripts. Repertoires were generated with immunoSEQ multiplex PCR, while TCRdb's copy carries only in-frame clones and drops some. The sample comprises around 340,000 clones, 15% to 20% of which are singletons, and 0.035% to 0.05% rests with the top ten. The sequenced sample was naive CD4+ T cells from blood. Source of these receptors: a woman younger than 35 in good health.

This clone was seen a few times. This chain joins TRBV11-1 and TRBJ2-1, with TRBD2 matching over 8 bases. This CDR3 spans 13 amino acids. The germline V gene encodes CDR1 SGHAT and CDR2 FQDESV (reference sequence). J lost 9 bases, V lost 6 bases, and 7 bases had no gene match. The CDR3 coding sequence is TGTGCCAGCAGGACGGGGGGGGCAATTGAGCAGTTCTTC. Residues: CASRTGGAIEQFF.

There are a few counts of this clone. V is TRBV7-9 and J is TRBJ2-5, with D perhaps matching TRBD1 (6 bases). Germline-derived CDR1 and CDR2 are SEHNR and FQNEAQ (reference sequence). V was trimmed by 6 bases and J by 1 base, leaving 12 bases between them. The CDR3 runs to 14 residues. Here the CDR3 DNA reads TGTGCCAGCAGAGAAGGGGGTACCCAAGAGACCCAGTACTTC. Translated, it gives CASREGGTQETQYF.

The CDR3 region is CASSPQGRTGNEQFF. CDR3 nucleotides: TGTGCCAGCAGCCCCCAGGGGAGAACGGGCAATGAGCAGTTCTTC. This chain links TRBV7-2 with TRBJ2-1, with D possibly TRBD1 on 6 matching bases. Germline CDR1 SGHTA, CDR2 FQGNSA. The CDR3 sequence is 15 residues long. The V gene lost 5 bases and the J gene lost 6 bases, with 17 bases spanning the gap.

The rearrangement links TRBV11-2 to TRBJ2-3; D unclear. The ends were cut back, 3 bases at V and 4 bases at J, with 8 bases in the middle. CDR3 length: 13 residues. In germline, CDR1 is SGHAT, CDR2 FQNNGV. In DNA, the CDR3 is TGTGCCAGCAGCTTTTCCCCGGCAGATACGCAGTATTTT. Its translation: CASSFSPADTQYF.

The chain couples TRBV7-9 to TRBJ1-2, with D perhaps matching TRBD1 (5 bases). Germline values: CDR1 SEHNR, CDR2 FQNEAQ (reference sequence). The V end lost 0 bases, the J end lost 5 bases, and 7 bases lay between the germline ends. This CDR3 is 13 amino acids long. CDR3 protein: CASSLARDYGYTF. CDR3 coding DNA: TGTGCCAGCAGCTTAGCCAGGGATTATGGCTACACCTTC. Variable domain in full (rest from reference TRBV7-9 and TRBJ1-2): DTGVSQNPRHKITKRGQNVTFRCDPISEHNRLYWYRQTLGQGPEFLTYFQNEAQLEKSRLLSDRFSAERPKGSFSTLEIQRTEQGDSAMYLCASSLARDYGYTFGSGTRLTVV.

The chain has TRBV27 and TRBJ1-1, with 7 bases lining up with TRBD1. Trimming cost V 8 bases and J 5 bases; bases outside gene matches: 8. Germline CDR1 is MNHEY and CDR2 is SMNVEV (reference sequence). This CDR3 is 13 amino acids long. CDR3 coding DNA: TGTGCCAGCCGAAACACAGGGGCAACTGAAGCTTTCTTT. Residues: CASRNTGATEAFF.

V usage is TRBV7-9 and J usage is TRBJ2-7, with D perhaps matching TRBD2 (6 bases). The V gene lost 7 bases and the J gene lost 3 bases, with 7 bases spanning the gap. This CDR3 has 11 amino acids. Per the germline V gene, CDR1 is SEHNR and CDR2 is FQNEAQ (reference sequence). This CDR3 is CASTAGYEQYF. In nucleotides, the CDR3 is TGTGCCAGCACAGCGGGCTACGAGCAGTACTTC.

This clone was seen more than once but under ten times. The chain recombines TRBV9 with TRBJ2-5, with 9 bases aligning to TRBD2. The V segment lost 0 bases and the J segment 1 base; nucleotides outside the gene matches: 4. CDR3 length: 16 amino acids. The germline CDR1 and CDR2 sequences are SGDLS and YYNGEE. The CDR3 region is CASSVDSGGPQETQYF. Written as DNA, the CDR3 is TGTGCCAGCAGCGTAGATAGCGGGGGACCCCAAGAGACCCAGTACTTC.

A few counts support this clone. This sequence joins TRBV5-1 and TRBJ1-2; 12 bases are a match to TRBD1. J lost 8 bases, V lost 5 bases, and 19 bases had no gene match. The CDR3 is made up of 18 amino acids. Germline lookup yields CDR1 SGHRS and CDR2 YFSETQ. CDR3 protein: CASRLRGTGGDSFWGYTF. The CDR3 DNA reads as TGCGCCAGCAGACTGAGAGGGACAGGGGGCGATTCTTTCTGGGGCTACACCTTC. The complete variable domain, with remaining parts taken from reference TRBV5-1 and TRBJ1-2, reads KAGVTQTPRYLIKTRGQQVTLSCSPISGHRSVSWYQQTPGQGLQFLFEYFSETQRNKGNFPGRFSGRQFSNSRSEMNVSTLELGDSALYLCASRLRGTGGDSFWGYTFGSGTRLTVV.

This clone showed up just a few times. The V gene is TRBV12-5, the J gene TRBJ2-1; 7 bases agree with TRBD1. Unmatched junction bases numbered 9, after V lost 7 bases and J lost 6 bases. The CDR3 runs 14 residues. Per the germline V gene, CDR1 is LGHNT and CDR2 is FRNRAP. The chain's CDR3 is CASARLTGPNEQFF. Written as DNA, the CDR3 is TGTGCTAGTGCCAGATTGACAGGGCCCAATGAGCAGTTCTTC.

This clone was picked up a small number of times. This rearrangement joins TRBV11-2 to TRBJ2-7; D is perhaps TRBD2 (5 bases). The V and J ends lost 5 bases and 8 bases respectively, with 13 bases between them. Germline V lookup: CDR1 SGHAT, CDR2 FQNNGV. The CDR3 contains 12 residues. CDR3 nucleotide sequence: TGTGCCAGCAGCGCCTGGGGAGTGAAGCAGTACTTC. Encoded protein: CASSAWGVKQYF. Using reference TRBV11-2 and TRBJ2-7 for the parts outside the CDR3, the full variable domain is EAGVAQSPRYKIIEKRQSVAFWCNPISGHATLYWYQQILGQGPKLLIQFQNNGVVDDSQLPKDRFSAERLKGVDSTLKIQPAKLEDSAVYLCASSAWGVKQYFGPGTRLTVT.

This clone was seen a handful of times. This chain uses TRBV4-3 with TRBJ2-1; the D is unclear. The CDR3 totals 15 residues. Trimming pared 0 bases from V and 4 bases from J, leaving 10 bases between. Germline V gene sequence: CDR1 LGHNA, CDR2 YSLEER. CDR3 nucleotide sequence: TGCGCCAGCAGCCAAGATCGCGGAAGATACAATGAGCAGTTCTTC. Translation: CASSQDRGRYNEQFF.

This sequence joins TRBV4-3 and TRBJ1-3; no reliable D call. Germline assignment: CDR1 LGHNA and CDR2 YSLEER. The germline V and J ends were trimmed by 4 bases and 0 bases, with 13 bases remaining between them. The CDR3 sequence is 16 residues long. CDR3 amino acids: CASSLNLRGSGNTIYF. Written as DNA, the CDR3 is TGCGCCAGCAGCCTAAACCTGCGGGGCTCTGGAAACACCATATATTTT.

The gene calls are TRBV7-9 and TRBJ2-4; 8 nucleotides align to TRBD2. With 5 bases clipped from V and 0 bases from J, the junction kept 15 bases outside the gene matches. The germline CDR1 and CDR2 sequences are SEHNR and FQNEAQ (reference sequence). The CDR3 extends over 19 amino acids. This chain's CDR3 is CASSQFGLAGSIAKNIQYF. In DNA, the CDR3 is TGTGCCAGCAGCCAATTCGGGTTAGCGGGAAGCATAGCCAAAAACATTCAGTACTTC.

The chain couples TRBV5-1 to TRBJ2-1, with TRBD2 matching over 13 bases. The CDR3 is 15 residues long. The ends lost 4 bases at V and 10 bases at J; junction bases unmatched: 8. CDR1 SGHRS and CDR2 YFSETQ come from the germline V gene. CDR3 loop: CASSQKTGLAGEQFF. The CDR3 DNA sequence: TGCGCCAGCAGCCAAAAGACGGGACTAGCGGGAGAGCAGTTCTTC. Drawing the rest from reference TRBV5-1 and TRBJ2-1, the complete variable domain is KAGVTQTPRYLIKTRGQQVTLSCSPISGHRSVSWYQQTPGQGLQFLFEYFSETQRNKGNFPGRFSGRQFSNSRSEMNVSTLELGDSALYLCASSQKTGLAGEQFFGPGTRLTVL.

The J gene is TRBJ1-2, the V gene TRBV13, with unresolved D. Trimming removed 2 bases at V and 2 bases at J, with 21 bases between. Germline V gene sequence: CDR1 PRHDT, CDR2 FYEKMQ (reference sequence). This CDR3 is 18 amino acids long. In DNA, the CDR3 is TGTGCCAGCAGCTTATGGGCAGACCTCCCGGCAATAAACTATGGCTACACCTTC. It encodes CASSLWADLPAINYGYTF.

The chain is built from TRBV7-9 and TRBJ2-7; weak D call: TRBD2 (5 bases). This CDR3 comprises 15 residues. V was trimmed by 1 base and J by 3 bases, leaving 13 bases between them. Germline lookup yields CDR1 SEHNR and CDR2 FQNEAQ (reference sequence). CDR3 in amino acids: CASSLGRRLSYEQYF. CDR3 nucleotide sequence: TGTGCCAGCAGCTTAGGCAGGAGGTTAAGCTACGAGCAGTACTTC.

This clone has only a few counts. The chain uses TRBV6-5 and TRBJ2-5; possibly TRBD2 for D (6 bases). CDR1 is MNHEY and CDR2 is SVGAGI in the germline V gene. The CDR3 is made up of 15 amino acids. Between the trimmed V and J ends, which lost 3 bases and 1 base, there was a span of 12 bases. DNA of the CDR3: TGTGCCAGCAGTTATATTGGGGGAGGCCAAGAGACCCAGTACTTC. It encodes CASSYIGGGQETQYF.

Here the CDR3 reads CASSQEMGQVYSGANVLTF. As DNA, the CDR3 is TGCGCCAGCAGCCAAGAGATGGGACAGGTCTACTCTGGGGCCAACGTCCTGACTTTC. The V and J genes are TRBV4-3 and TRBJ2-6, with TRBD1 matching 8 bases. Germline V gives CDR1 LGHNA, CDR2 YSLEER. After removal of 0 bases from V and 0 bases from J, the junction contained 7 bases not matched to a gene. CDR3 length equals 19 residues.

This clone was detected only a few times. The rearrangement joins TRBV7-2 to TRBJ2-7; TRBD1 aligns across 8 bases. V lost 3 bases and J lost 3; bases outside the gene matches: 7. Germline loops: CDR1 SGHTA, CDR2 FQGNSA. The CDR3 is made up of 15 amino acids. CDR3 sequence (DNA): TGTGCCAGCAGCTTTCCCCGGACAGGGCTCTACGAGCAGTACTTC. Translated, it gives CASSFPRTGLYEQYF.

CDR3 DNA: TGTGCCTGGAGTGTACAGGGGATGCAGTATTTT. Amino acid sequence: CAWSVQGMQYF. V usage is TRBV30 and J usage is TRBJ2-3; 7 bases agree with TRBD1. J lost 11 bases, V lost 0 bases, and 2 bases had no gene match. The CDR3 extends over 11 amino acids. Germline values: CDR1 GTSNPN, CDR2 SVGIG (reference sequence).

V gene TRBV7-2 combines with J gene TRBJ2-1; D might be TRBD1 (6 bases). The V gene's germline CDR1 is SGHTA and CDR2 FQGNSA. Trimming shortened V by 2 bases and J by 1 base, and 9 bases separated the two germline ends. CDR3 length: 15 amino acids. CDR3 bases: TGTGCCAGCAGCTTACAGGGACAATCCTACAATGAGCAGTTCTTC. As protein: CASSLQGQSYNEQFF. Full variable domain (rest looked up from reference TRBV7-2 and TRBJ2-1): GAGVSQSPSNKVTEKGKDVELRCDPISGHTALYWYRQSLGQGLEFLIYFQGNSAPDKSGLPSDRFSAERTGGSVSTLTIQRTQQEDSAVYLCASSLQGQSYNEQFFGPGTRLTVL.

This clone has only a few counts. The V call is TRBV5-1, the J call TRBJ2-3, with 9 bases matching TRBD2. CDR3 size: 15 residues. Germline CDR1 reads SGHRS; CDR2 reads YFSETQ. Trimming removed 0 bases from V and 11 bases from J; junction bases left unmatched: 10. CDR3 residues: CASSLEPSGAVRQYF. The CDR3, as DNA: TGCGCCAGCAGCTTGGAGCCTAGCGGGGCTGTTAGGCAGTATTTT.

This clone was recorded at least ten times. Other DNA sequences within the sample encode an identical CDR3. The genes are TRBV30 and TRBJ1-5, with 7 bases fitting TRBD1. CDR3 length: 13 amino acids. Germline V CDR1 and CDR2: GTSNPN, SVGIG (reference sequence). The J segment lost 4 bases and the V segment lost 0 bases, leaving 0 bases of the junction unmatched. The CDR3 coding sequence is TGTGCCTGGAGTGTACAGGGGAATCAGCCCCAGCATTTT. It is translated as CAWSVQGNQPQHF.

This clone was recorded a few times. The chain links TRBV4-1 to TRBJ1-5, with 8 bases lining up with TRBD1. Germline lookup yields CDR1 MGHRA and CDR2 YSYEKL. V lost 4 bases, J lost 2 bases, and 1 base stayed unmatched. CDR3 length equals 14 residues. CDR3 nucleotide sequence: TGCGCCAGCAGCCCGACAGGGGGCAATCAGCCCCAGCATTTT. Protein: CASSPTGGNQPQHF.

The gene calls are TRBV15 and TRBJ2-5; possibly TRBD2 for D (6 bases). CDR1 is LNHNV, CDR2 YYDKDF, per germline (reference sequence). This CDR3 is 16 amino acids long. V was trimmed by 3 bases and J by 0 bases, leaving 14 bases between them. CDR3 loop: CATSRRESWYQETQYF. CDR3 nucleotide sequence: TGTGCCACCAGCAGGCGGGAATCTTGGTACCAAGAGACCCAGTACTTC.

The chain joins TRBV6-1 to TRBJ2-1, with D possibly matching TRBD1 (5 bases). This CDR3 spans 15 amino acids. Germline CDR1 is MNHNS and CDR2 is SASEGT. Trimming cost V 8 bases and J 2 bases, with 16 bases left between them. CDR3 protein: CASAQGAYPYNEQFF. Here the CDR3 DNA reads TGTGCCAGCGCCCAAGGGGCGTACCCCTACAATGAGCAGTTCTTC.

V gene TRBV5-4 combines with J gene TRBJ2-5; possible D gene TRBD2, 6 bases. The V end lost 3 bases, the J end lost 0 bases, and 12 bases lay between the germline ends. This CDR3 has 15 residues. Looked up from germline, CDR1 is SGHNT and CDR2 is YYREEE (reference sequence). CDR3 sequence (DNA): TGTGCCAGCAGCTCTCCCCGGGGGAACCAAGAGACCCAGTACTTC. Translated, it gives CASSSPRGNQETQYF.

The rearrangement links TRBV6-1 to TRBJ1-2, with 7 bases aligning to TRBD1. V lost 2 bases to trimming and J lost 0 bases; unmatched junction nucleotides: 6. Germline lookup yields CDR1 MNHNS and CDR2 SASEGT. The CDR3 loop spans 16 amino acids. The CDR3 DNA follows: TGTGCCAGCAGTGAACCAGGGGGTGGCCCTAACTATGGCTACACCTTC. Encoded protein: CASSEPGGGPNYGYTF.

In its sample, this clone was seen a few times. The chain joins TRBV7-2 to TRBJ2-6; D gene ambiguous. Germline V gene data show CDR1 as SGHTA and CDR2 as FQGNSA. The CDR3 consists of 17 residues. Deletions cut 5 bases from V and 0 bases from J, with 14 bases between. The CDR3 reads CASSLRKVISGANVLTF. Written as DNA, the CDR3 is TGTGCCAGCAGCCTCAGGAAGGTGATCTCTGGGGCCAACGTCCTGACTTTC. Combining the CDR3 with reference TRBV7-2 and TRBJ2-6 gives the whole variable domain GAGVSQSPSNKVTEKGKDVELRCDPISGHTALYWYRQSLGQGLEFLIYFQGNSAPDKSGLPSDRFSAERTGGSVSTLTIQRTQQEDSAVYLCASSLRKVISGANVLTFGAGSRLTVL.